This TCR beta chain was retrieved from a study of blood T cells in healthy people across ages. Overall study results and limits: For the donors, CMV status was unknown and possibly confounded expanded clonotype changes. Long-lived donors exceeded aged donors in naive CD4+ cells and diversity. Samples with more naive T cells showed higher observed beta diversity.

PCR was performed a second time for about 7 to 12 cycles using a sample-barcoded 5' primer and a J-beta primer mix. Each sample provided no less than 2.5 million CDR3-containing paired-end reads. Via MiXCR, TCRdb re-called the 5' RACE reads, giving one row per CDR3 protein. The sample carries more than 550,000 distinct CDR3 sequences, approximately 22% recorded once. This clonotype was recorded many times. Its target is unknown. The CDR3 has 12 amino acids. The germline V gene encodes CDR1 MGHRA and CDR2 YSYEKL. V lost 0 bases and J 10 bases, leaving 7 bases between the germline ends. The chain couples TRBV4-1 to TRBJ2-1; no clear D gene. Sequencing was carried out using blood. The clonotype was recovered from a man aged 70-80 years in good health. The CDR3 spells CASSQDGREQFF. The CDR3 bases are TGCGCCAGCAGCCAAGATGGTCGGGAGCAGTTCTTC.